The next 16 T cell receptor beta chains were all read from a single sample in a study of shared clonotypes between healthy human individuals. Terminally differentiated effector memory CD45RA+ cells were excluded from the naive CD8 cells, which were CD45RO-negative and positively selected for CCR7. The table came from immunoSEQ multiplex PCR; TCRdb's copy has only in-frame clones and leaves some out. The table records 1.5 million to 2.5 million clones, about 95% of them present only once. Specimen: naive CD8+ T cells sorted from blood. All receptors derive from a man between 18 and 29 years old in good health.

Points on this clone: Other DNA sequences in this sample translate to the same CDR3. The chain links TRBV9 to TRBJ1-4; D uncertain. The V gene lost 2 bases and the J gene lost 4 bases, with 12 bases spanning the gap. Per the germline V gene, CDR1 is SGDLS and CDR2 is YYNGEE. The length of the CDR3 is 15 residues. CDR3 in amino acids: CASSVEGRINEKLFF. The CDR3 DNA sequence: TGTGCCAGCAGCGTGGAGGGCAGGATTAATGAAAAACTGTTTTTT.

The V call is TRBV6-5, the J call TRBJ2-7; 8 positions match TRBD1. Germline V gene lookup returns CDR1 MNHEY and CDR2 SVGAGI. J was trimmed by 2 bases and V by 6 bases; bases with no gene match: 3. CDR3 length equals 13 residues. The CDR3 here is CASRWDRTYEQYF. The CDR3 DNA follows: TGTGCCAGCAGGTGGGACAGGACCTACGAGCAGTACTTC.

The CDR3 here is CASSLLAGAGEQYF. As DNA, the CDR3 is TGTGCCAGCAGTTTACTAGCGGGAGCAGGCGAGCAGTACTTC. The chain links TRBV27 to TRBJ2-7, with 10 bases lining up with TRBD2. V dropped 2 bases and J dropped 6; count of bases not matched to a gene: 4. The CDR3 extends over 14 amino acids. CDR1 is MNHEY and CDR2 is SMNVEV in the germline V gene (reference sequence).

The chain joins TRBV5-5 to TRBJ2-7, with D unclear. With 5 bases removed from V and 0 bases from J, the gap between germline ends came to 15 bases. CDR1 and CDR2 (germline): SGHKS, YYEKEE (reference sequence). The CDR3 has 15 amino acids. Written as DNA, the CDR3 is TGTGCCAGCAGACTAACCCCGGACGACTCCTACGAGCAGTACTTC. It is translated as CASRLTPDDSYEQYF.

This clone was observed a single time. This chain uses TRBV7-2 with TRBJ2-7; 7 bases fit TRBD2. The CDR3 is 14 amino acids. Germline V CDR1 and CDR2: SGHTA, FQGNSA. Trimming at V came to 0 bases and at J to 5 bases, leaving 4 bases not matched to a gene. The CDR3 coding sequence is TGTGCCAGCAGCTTAGCGGGACTACCCGACGAGCAGTACTTC. It specifies CASSLAGLPDEQYF.

This chain's CDR3 is CASSSGTSTTYF. DNA of the CDR3: TGTGCCAGCAGCTCCGGGACGTCTACTACGTACTTC. The chain combines TRBV11-2 with TRBJ2-7; either TRBD1 or TRBD2 may fit D (5 bases each). Deletions cut 4 bases from V and 12 bases from J, with 16 bases between. The CDR3 totals 12 residues. Per germline, CDR1 SGHAT and CDR2 FQNNGV. Drawing the rest from reference TRBV11-2 and TRBJ2-7, the complete variable domain is EAGVAQSPRYKIIEKRQSVAFWCNPISGHATLYWYQQILGQGPKLLIQFQNNGVVDDSQLPKDRFSAERLKGVDSTLKIQPAKLEDSAVYLCASSSGTSTTYFGPGTRLTVT.

The V call is TRBV4-3, the J call TRBJ2-5; TRBD2 is a possible D gene (5 bases). The germline gives CDR1 LGHNA, CDR2 YSLEER. The CDR3 contains 15 residues. Trimming shortened V by 3 bases and J by 3 bases, and 14 bases separated the two germline ends. This chain's CDR3 is CASSHILEAKETQYF. The CDR3 coding sequence is TGCGCCAGCAGCCACATACTAGAAGCTAAAGAGACCCAGTACTTC.

The chain recombines TRBV4-1 with TRBJ2-7; D possibly corresponds to TRBD1 (5 bases). V was shortened by 1 base and J by 2 bases, with 15 bases between the two germline ends. Per the germline V gene, CDR1 is MGHRA and CDR2 is YSYEKL. This CDR3 region has 16 residues. CDR3 nucleotide sequence: TGCGCCAGCAGCCAAGGGGGCCACCCGCTGGCCTACGAGCAGTACTTC. This gives the protein CASSQGGHPLAYEQYF.

V usage is TRBV6-5 and J usage is TRBJ1-1; D is undetermined. The CDR3 sequence is 16 residues long. Germline CDR1 and CDR2: MNHEY and SVGAGI. V was trimmed by 4 bases and J by 0 bases, leaving 15 bases between them. CDR3 protein: CASSFSLGLMNTEAFF. CDR3 bases: TGTGCCAGCAGTTTCTCCTTGGGCCTCATGAACACTGAAGCTTTCTTT.

This chain links TRBV7-2 with TRBJ2-1; D not resolved. Between the trimmed V and J ends, which lost 1 base and 0 bases, there was a span of 13 bases. Per germline, CDR1 SGHTA and CDR2 FQGNSA. The CDR3 sequence is 17 residues long. DNA of the CDR3: TGTGCCAGCAGCTTAGTTGTCGGACGAAGCTCCTACAATGAGCAGTTCTTC. It yields the protein CASSLVVGRSSYNEQFF.

The rearrangement uses TRBV11-2 and TRBJ2-4; perhaps D is TRBD1 or TRBD2 (5 bases each). The V gene's germline CDR1 is SGHAT and CDR2 FQNNGV. V lost 1 base to trimming and J lost 1 base, with 17 bases between them. The CDR3 contains 18 residues. The CDR3 sequence is CASSLASVGVGAKNIQYF. The CDR3 nucleotides are TGTGCCAGCAGCTTAGCCTCAGTGGGGGTGGGCGCCAAAAACATTCAGTACTTC.

For this clone: The sample carries other DNA sequences with the same CDR3. The chain combines TRBV7-9 with TRBJ2-7; the D gene is possibly TRBD2 (7 bases). The CDR3 length is 14 residues. V lost 1 base, J lost 2 bases, and 9 bases lay in between. CDR1 is SEHNR and CDR2 is FQNEAQ in the germline V gene (reference sequence). The CDR3 here is CASSLGEGAYEQYF. Here the CDR3 DNA reads TGTGCCAGCAGCTTAGGGGAGGGGGCCTACGAGCAGTACTTC.

The chain uses TRBV7-6 and TRBJ2-5, with TRBD2 matching 7 bases. The J segment lost 0 bases and the V segment lost 4 bases, leaving 2 bases of the junction unmatched. Germline-derived CDR1 and CDR2 are SGHVS and FNYEAQ. The CDR3 contains 14 residues. The CDR3 DNA follows: TGTGCCAGCAGCTCGGGACTACACCAAGAGACCCAGTACTTC. Its translation: CASSSGLHQETQYF.

This clone was seen only once. Other DNA sequences in the sample encode the same CDR3. This chain links TRBV6-5 with TRBJ2-7, with D maybe TRBD2 (5 bases). Germline lookup yields CDR1 MNHEY and CDR2 SVGAGI. V was shortened by 2 bases and J by 6 bases, with 8 bases between the two germline ends. The CDR3 length is 12 residues. The chain's CDR3 is CASSYAGGEQYF. The CDR3 region has the DNA TGTGCCAGCAGTTACGCAGGAGGCGAGCAGTACTTC.

The rearrangement joins TRBV6-5 to TRBJ1-5; D perhaps matches TRBD1 (5 bases). The CDR3 runs 16 residues. Trimming pared 4 bases from V and 3 bases from J, leaving 16 bases between. CDR1 MNHEY and CDR2 SVGAGI come from the germline V gene. The CDR3 spells CASSSKADRYNQPQHF. The CDR3 DNA is TGTGCCAGCAGTTCCAAAGCTGACAGATACAATCAGCCCCAGCATTTT.

The rearrangement links TRBV7-9 to TRBJ1-2; no firm D call. V was trimmed by 1 base and J by 8 bases, leaving 8 bases between them. Per the germline V gene, CDR1 is SEHNR and CDR2 is FQNEAQ (reference sequence). The CDR3 is 12 amino acids. CDR3 coding DNA: TGTGCCAGCAGCTTAGATCTGTGGGGCTACACCTTC. It is translated as CASSLDLWGYTF.